The rows below give T cell receptor beta chains drawn from one sample of a study of human T cells and chemical hapten exposure. TCRdb used MiXCR to reprocess the RACE reads, holding one entry per CDR3 protein. In the table there are 65,000 to 95,000 distinct CDR3 sequences, approximately 6.6% of which are singletons. The starting material was whole blood, obtained in connection with sensitization to the hapten diphenylcyclopropenone (DPC). These receptor sequences come from a woman aged 25 to 39 with alopecia areata. Some clones in this sample may be carry-over from other donors' samples. The CDR3 runs from the conserved cysteine through the conserved F or W. The D gene is left open where the match is weak. Size is omitted from some rows. Given values are once, few, many or a class for expanded clones.

j_call d_call clone_size v_call cdr3_aa
TRBJ1-3 - few TRBV19 CATAEDSGNTIYF
TRBJ2-6 - few TRBV5-1 CASSGENSPGANVLTF
TRBJ2-3 TRBD1 - TRBV2 CASSETGQGVTDTQYF
TRBJ2-3 TRBD1 few TRBV10-3 CAISQGGEGTDTQYF
TRBJ1-6 - - TRBV7-2 CASSLIGVEWSPLHF
TRBJ1-2 - - TRBV2 CASSQQGRGYTF
TRBJ1-3 - few TRBV5-5 CASSLTTDQAYSGNTIYF
TRBJ1-2 TRBD1 few TRBV5-4 CASSLVLQGAPGYTF
TRBJ2-7 - - TRBV2 CASSPNREQYF
TRBJ2-1 TRBD2 many TRBV27 CASSFLRGRGALNEQFF
TRBJ2-3 TRBD2 many TRBV7-9 CASSLVGGDADTQYF
TRBJ2-7 - many TRBV12-5 CASGSRERLGYEQYF
TRBJ2-7 - many TRBV19 CARGRGQYF
TRBJ1-1 TRBD1 many TRBV2 CASKFGTELEAFF
TRBJ1-1 - many TRBV20-1 CSAREIPQGAGTEAFF
TRBJ2-3 - many TRBV6-5 CASSRQGPSTDTQYF
TRBJ2-1 - many TRBV20-1 CSYLGAIYNEQFF
TRBJ1-1 TRBD1 few TRBV29-1 CSVAGQGLGTEAFF
TRBJ2-1 TRBD1 many TRBV7-2 CASSLFVFRDSGYNEQFF
TRBJ2-3 - many TRBV10-3 CAIATTADTQYF
TRBJ2-1 TRBD2 many TRBV4-2 CASSQAIAGAPLEQFF
TRBJ2-1 - many TRBV6-1 CASSEKGRGHEQFF
TRBJ2-7 TRBD2 many TRBV29-1 CSVEEAGAYEQYF
TRBJ2-3 - - TRBV5-6 CASSLLGGHPGASTDTQYF